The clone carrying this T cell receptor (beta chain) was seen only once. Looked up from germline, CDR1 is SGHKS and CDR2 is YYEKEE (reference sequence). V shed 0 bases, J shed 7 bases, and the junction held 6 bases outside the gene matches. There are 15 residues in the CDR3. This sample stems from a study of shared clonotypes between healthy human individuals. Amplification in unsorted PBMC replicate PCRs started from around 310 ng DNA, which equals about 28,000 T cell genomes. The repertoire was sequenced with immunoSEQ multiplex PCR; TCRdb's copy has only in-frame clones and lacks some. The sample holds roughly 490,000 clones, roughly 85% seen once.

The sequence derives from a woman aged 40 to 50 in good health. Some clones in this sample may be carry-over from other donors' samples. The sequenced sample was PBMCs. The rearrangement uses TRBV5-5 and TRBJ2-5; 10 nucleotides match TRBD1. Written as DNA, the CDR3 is TGTGCCAGCAGCTTGGCCCCGGACAGGGGGGGGACCCAGTACTTC. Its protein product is CASSLAPDRGGTQYF.